Following are 22 T cell receptor beta chains from one sample sequenced in a study of blood T cell repertoires in COVID-19. Method: immunoSEQ multiplex PCR; TCRdb's copy keeps in-frame clones and lacks some. The sample lists fewer than 90,000 clones, more than 65% seen once, with approximately 6.3% in the top ten. The sequenced material came from peripheral blood. The receptor source for this set is a man in his 70s with COVID-19, enrolled during active disease.

The chain combines TRBV7-9 with TRBJ2-3; TRBD1 is a possible D gene (5 bases). CDR1 SEHNR and CDR2 FQNEAQ come from the germline V gene (reference sequence). The CDR3 covers 16 residues. V was shortened by 5 bases and J by 6 bases, with 21 bases between the two germline ends. The CDR3 loop is CASSEYLGGKGDTQYF. DNA for the CDR3: TGTGCCAGCAGCGAATATCTGGGTGGGAAGGGGGATACGCAGTATTTT.

This clone was recorded a few times. The V gene is TRBV6-5, the J gene TRBJ2-7; TRBD1 aligns across 10 bases. The length of the CDR3 is 15 residues. The V segment lost 0 bases and the J segment 6 bases; nucleotides outside the gene matches: 5. Germline V CDR1 and CDR2: MNHEY, SVGAGI. CDR3 in amino acids: CASSYSRDRGREQYF. In nucleotides, the CDR3 is TGTGCCAGCAGTTACTCGCGGGACAGGGGTCGCGAGCAGTACTTC.

V and J are TRBV4-1 and TRBJ1-1, with a weak D call TRBD1 (5 bases). With 4 bases removed from V and 3 bases from J, the gap between germline ends came to 15 bases. CDR1 and CDR2 (germline): MGHRA, YSYEKL. The CDR3 has 15 amino acids. CDR3 sequence (DNA): TGCGCCAGCAGCCCCAGACAGTCGTATGACACTGAAGCTTTCTTT. Translating gives CASSPRQSYDTEAFF.

This clone showed up just once. The chain uses TRBV28 and TRBJ2-7, with D possibly matching TRBD1 (6 bases). The CDR3 runs to 12 residues. V lost 8 bases and J 3 bases, leaving 11 bases between the germline ends. The V gene's germline CDR1 is MDHEN and CDR2 SYDVKM. CDR3 bases: TGTGCCAGCTCAGGGGCATACTACGAGCAGTACTTC. This gives the protein CASSGAYYEQYF. The full variable domain, in which reference TRBV28 and TRBJ2-7 provide the parts outside the CDR3, is DVKVTQSSRYLVKRTGEKVFLECVQDMDHENMFWYRQDPGLGLRLIYFSYDVKMKEKGDIPEGYSVSREKKERFSLILESASTNQTSMYLCASSGAYYEQYFGPGTRLTVT.

This sequence joins TRBV10-3 and TRBJ1-2; D is undetermined. Trimming pared 6 bases from V and 4 bases from J, leaving 21 bases between. The CDR3 has 16 amino acids. In germline, CDR1 is ENHRY, CDR2 SYGVKD. CDR3 bases: TGTGCCATCAGGGATCGAAGTGATATAGAGGTCTATGGCTACACCTTC. Amino acid sequence: CAIRDRSDIEVYGYTF.

This clone was seen a single time. The chain is built from TRBV6-5 and TRBJ2-3; 10 bases match TRBD1. Germline lookup yields CDR1 MNHEY and CDR2 SVGAGI. This CDR3 comprises 15 residues. V lost 5 bases and J lost 5; bases outside the gene matches: 7. CDR3: CASSIDRGRVDTQYF. CDR3 nucleotide sequence: TGTGCCAGCAGTATCGACAGGGGGCGGGTAGATACGCAGTATTTT.

The chain combines TRBV6-6 with TRBJ1-2, with D perhaps TRBD1 (6 bases). Between the trimmed V and J ends, which lost 0 bases and 7 bases, there was a span of 15 bases. The CDR3 is made up of 15 amino acids. Germline CDR1 is MNHNY and CDR2 is SVGAGI (reference sequence). This CDR3 reads CASSYSGLRGGGYTF. CDR3 DNA: TGTGCCAGCAGTTACTCCGGCCTACGAGGGGGTGGCTACACCTTC.

This chain uses TRBV9 with TRBJ2-7; 7 bases line up with TRBD1. Germline CDR1 reads SGDLS; CDR2 reads YYNGEE. This CDR3 comprises 15 residues. Trimming at V came to 3 bases and at J to 2 bases, leaving 8 bases not matched to a gene. The CDR3: CASSETPGTAYEQYF. The CDR3 DNA follows: TGTGCCAGCAGCGAGACCCCAGGGACAGCCTACGAGCAGTACTTC.

The chain employs TRBV4-1 and TRBJ1-4; 8 bases fit TRBD1. Losses at the gene ends were 2 bases for V and 7 bases for J; bases not matched to a gene: 6. The V gene's germline CDR1 is MGHRA and CDR2 YSYEKL. The CDR3 consists of 15 residues. In nucleotides, the CDR3 is TGCGCCAGCAGCCAACCTGACAGGGGTGGTGAAAAACTGTTTTTT. Translated: CASSQPDRGGEKLFF.

The V gene is TRBV11-3, the J gene TRBJ1-2; 8 bases agree with TRBD1. Germline-derived CDR1 and CDR2 are SGHNT and YENEEA. The CDR3 is 16 residues long. Trimming took 4 bases from V and 3 from J; bases not matched to a gene: 10. CDR3 region: CASSSSGRGQDYGYTF. In DNA form, the CDR3 reads TGTGCCAGCAGCTCCTCGGGCAGGGGGCAAGACTATGGCTACACCTTC.

This chain connects TRBV5-8 to TRBJ2-1; D might be TRBD2 (5 bases). Germline loops: CDR1 SGHTS, CDR2 YDEGEE. This CDR3 region has 17 residues. V gave up 0 bases and J gave up 0 bases, with 13 bases separating them. This CDR3 is CASSLGFAGSSYNEQFF. CDR3 DNA sequence: TGTGCCAGCAGCTTGGGTTTTGCGGGTAGCTCCTACAATGAGCAGTTCTTC.

The rearrangement links TRBV18 to TRBJ1-1; possible D gene TRBD1, 5 bases. The CDR3 is 15 residues long. Trimming left V 1 base short and J 3 bases short, with 12 bases between. Germline loops: CDR1 KGHSH, CDR2 LQKENI. Written as DNA, the CDR3 is TGTGCCAGCTCACCACGGGCAGGGATAGACACTGAAGCTTTCTTT. Translation gives CASSPRAGIDTEAFF.

The rearrangement uses TRBV19 and TRBJ1-2; no clear D. There are 13 residues in the CDR3. The V end was cut by 3 bases, the J end by 6 bases, with 11 bases between. Germline loops: CDR1 LNHDA, CDR2 SQIVND (reference sequence). The CDR3 loop reads CASSIAGLNGYTF. Written as DNA, the CDR3 is TGTGCCAGTAGTATCGCGGGGTTGAATGGCTACACCTTC.

This clone was seen more than once but under ten times. The chain employs TRBV4-2 and TRBJ2-3, with D hard to call. This CDR3 is 15 amino acids long. The germline CDR1 and CDR2 sequences are LGHNA and YNFKEQ. The V end lost 0 bases, the J end lost 2 bases, and 9 bases lay between the germline ends. The CDR3: CASSQDNSPTDTQYF. The CDR3 nucleotides are TGTGCCAGCAGCCAAGATAACTCCCCCACAGATACGCAGTATTTT.

The chain joins TRBV7-6 to TRBJ1-3; D is uncertain. The ends were cut back, 5 bases at V and 3 bases at J, with 11 bases in the middle. The length of the CDR3 is 14 residues. Germline V CDR1 and CDR2: SGHVS, FNYEAQ. CDR3 sequence: CASSPTHDGNTIYF. For the CDR3, the DNA is TGTGCCAGCAGCCCTACTCATGATGGAAACACCATATATTTT.

This chain connects TRBV2 to TRBJ2-7, with D unresolved. Trimming removed 4 bases from V and 0 bases from J, with 4 bases in between. This CDR3 is 12 amino acids long. Per germline, CDR1 SNHLY and CDR2 FYNNEI. The CDR3 coding sequence is TGTGCCAGCAGTGGGCCCTCCTACGAGCAGTACTTC. This translates into CASSGPSYEQYF.

The chain recombines TRBV1 with TRBJ1-5. TRBV1 is an annotated pseudogene. The CDR3 extends over 18 amino acids. CDR3 in DNA: TGCACCAGCAGCCAAGAAGCGGAGTACAGAGCCAGCAATCAGCCCCAGCATTTT. This translates into CTSSQEAEYRASNQPQHF.

This clone was seen only once. The V call is TRBV6-6, the J call TRBJ1-1; 7 bases align to TRBD1. V shed 10 bases, J shed 9 bases, and the junction held 8 bases outside the gene matches. Germline V CDR1 and CDR2: MNHNY, SVGAGI (reference sequence). The CDR3 runs to 11 residues. The CDR3 spells CATIDRVQAFF. The CDR3, as DNA: TGTGCCACCATCGACAGGGTTCAAGCTTTCTTT.

The chain links TRBV5-1 to TRBJ1-2, with 9 bases that match TRBD1. Germline CDR1 SGHRS, CDR2 YFSETQ. This CDR3 has 14 amino acids. V lost 4 bases, J lost 4 bases, and 5 bases stayed unmatched. The CDR3 nucleotides read TGCGCCAGCAGCGAAACAGGGGGCGCCTATGGCTACACCTTC. Translated, it gives CASSETGGAYGYTF.

The chain carries TRBV24-1 and TRBJ2-2; TRBD1 matches 7 bases. In germline, CDR1 is KGHDR, CDR2 SFDVKD. This CDR3 has 15 residues. J was trimmed by 6 bases and V by 3 bases; bases with no gene match: 6. CDR3 amino acids: CATSDIRGQAGELFF. The CDR3 DNA reads TGTGCCACCAGTGATATAAGGGGGCAGGCCGGGGAGCTGTTTTTT.

J is TRBJ1-3 and V is TRBV9; 10 bases are shared with TRBD1. Germline V CDR1 and CDR2: SGDLS, YYNGEE. The CDR3 spans 14 residues. The junction had 5 bases not matched to a gene; V was cut back by 3 bases and J by 8 bases. The CDR3 nucleotides read TGTGCCAGCAGCGCCCGGACAGGGGGGGACACCATATATTTT. Amino acid sequence: CASSARTGGDTIYF.

This clone was recorded once. The chain couples TRBV11-2 to TRBJ2-3; 10 nucleotides match TRBD2. This CDR3 is built from 15 residues. The V gene's germline CDR1 is SGHAT and CDR2 FQNNGV. V dropped 2 bases and J dropped 8; count of bases not matched to a gene: 7. In nucleotides, the CDR3 is TGTGCCAGCAGCTTACTAGCGGGAGCGGTCGGTACGCAGTATTTT. This gives the protein CASSLLAGAVGTQYF.